A single sample is the source of the 12 T cell receptor beta chains below, sequenced in a study of shared T cell receptors in the human thymus. This table comes from immunoSEQ multiplex PCR, and its TCRdb copy is limited to in-frame clones, with some not included. Of about 660,000 clones detected, more than 70% appear once; the ten largest clones hold roughly 0.0086%. The same sample was also studied in work on human thymus T cells.

Material for sequencing was thymocytes. Source of these receptors: a boy in the first two years of life with a congenital heart defect.

This clone showed up just a few times. J is TRBJ2-5 and V is TRBV7-9, with D possibly TRBD2 on 7 matching bases. The germline CDR1 and CDR2 sequences are SEHNR and FQNEAQ (reference sequence). CDR3 length: 19 residues. V was clipped by 3 bases and J by 3 bases, with 26 bases between them. CDR3 in amino acids: CASSLGRTATKGGKETQYF. CDR3 DNA: TGTGCCAGCAGCTTGGGCCGGACAGCAACAAAGGGGGGGAAAGAGACCCAGTACTTC. Looking up the rest from reference TRBV7-9 and TRBJ2-5 gives the full variable domain: DTGVSQNPRHKITKRGQNVTFRCDPISEHNRLYWYRQTLGQGPEFLTYFQNEAQLEKSRLLSDRFSAERPKGSFSTLEIQRTEQGDSAMYLCASSLGRTATKGGKETQYFGPGTRLLVL.

The V gene is TRBV4-3, the J gene TRBJ2-7, with 8 bases that match TRBD1. The CDR3 runs to 15 residues. The germline V gene has CDR1 LGHNA and CDR2 YSLEER. With V trimmed by 1 base and J by 0 bases, 2 bases remained unmatched. The CDR3 reads CASSQAGGSSYEQYF. The CDR3 bases are TGCGCCAGCAGCCAAGCAGGGGGCAGCTCCTACGAGCAGTACTTC.

The rearrangement joins TRBV5-4 to TRBJ2-7; the D gene is possibly TRBD2 (5 bases). This CDR3 has 16 residues. V lost 4 bases and J lost 3, with 20 bases in between. The V gene's germline CDR1 is SGHNT and CDR2 YYREEE (reference sequence). The CDR3 loop reads CASSRSARDSIYEQYF. CDR3 sequence (DNA): TGTGCCAGCAGCCGGTCCGCTCGGGATTCCATCTACGAGCAGTACTTC.

The rearrangement links TRBV2 to TRBJ1-6; 9 nucleotides agree with TRBD1. Per the germline V gene, CDR1 is SNHLY and CDR2 is FYNNEI. V was pared by 4 bases and J by 4 bases, with 5 bases of the junction left unmatched. The CDR3 spans 16 residues. The CDR3 nucleotides read TGTGCCAGCAGTGGGGACAGGGAGCCATATAATTCACCCCTCCACTTT. Translating gives CASSGDREPYNSPLHF. Full variable domain (remainder filled in from reference TRBV2 and TRBJ1-6): EPEVTQTPSHQVTQMGQEVILRCVPISNHLYFYWYRQILGQKVEFLVSFYNNEISEKSEIFDDQFSVERPDGSNFTLKIRSTKLEDSAMYFCASSGDREPYNSPLHFGNGTRLTVT.

V and J are TRBV5-1 and TRBJ2-5; possible D gene TRBD2, 5 bases. The DNA matches TRBJ2-7 better at its end, which makes the J call doubtful. Germline assignment: CDR1 SGHRS and CDR2 YFSETQ. The CDR3 runs 17 residues. DNA for the CDR3: TGCGCCAGCAGGTGGGAGTCAATGGAGAACAGAGTCTACGAGCAGTACTTC. Its translation is CASRWESMENRVYEQYF.

This clone was observed once. The chain carries TRBV18 and TRBJ1-6; 7 bases are shared with TRBD1. Germline V gives CDR1 KGHSH, CDR2 LQKENI. Trimming took 3 bases from V and 7 from J; bases not matched to a gene: 6. The CDR3 runs 15 residues. The CDR3 region is CASSPQGQLNSPLHF. In DNA form, the CDR3 reads TGTGCCAGCTCACCTCAGGGACAGCTAAATTCACCCCTCCACTTT.

The chain joins TRBV5-3 to TRBJ2-6, with 7 nucleotides matching TRBD1. TRBV5-3 is filed as an ORF, its function uncertain. The V segment lost 0 bases and the J segment 0 bases; nucleotides outside the gene matches: 3. The CDR3 is 17 residues long. The CDR3 coding sequence is TGTGCCAGAAGCTTGGGACAGGGCTTCTCTGGGGCCAACGTCCTGACTTTC. Amino acid sequence: CARSLGQGFSGANVLTF.

The rearrangement uses TRBV4-3 and TRBJ2-2; D is ambiguous. V dropped 0 bases and J dropped 1 base, with 12 bases sitting between them. CDR1 and CDR2 (germline): LGHNA, YSLEER. This CDR3 spans 17 amino acids. CDR3 protein: CASSQDFAGKNTGELFF. In DNA form, the CDR3 reads TGCGCCAGCAGCCAAGATTTCGCAGGAAAGAACACCGGGGAGCTGTTTTTT.

This chain connects TRBV29-1 to TRBJ2-7; the match to TRBD2 covers 8 bases. The CDR3 covers 15 residues. Trimming cost V 5 bases and J 0 bases; bases outside gene matches: 9. Germline V CDR1 and CDR2: SQVTM, ANQGSEA. CDR3 amino acids: CSVLSGSGDSYEQYF. CDR3 coding DNA: TGCAGCGTTCTCTCGGGTAGCGGGGACTCCTACGAGCAGTACTTC.

The CDR3 DNA reads as TGTGCCAGCAGCGCAGACAGGTTTGGCTATGGCTACACCTTC. This encodes CASSADRFGYGYTF. This chain connects TRBV9 to TRBJ1-2, with TRBD1 as a possible D gene (6 bases). CDR3 size: 14 residues. Looked up from germline, CDR1 is SGDLS and CDR2 is YYNGEE. V was clipped by 3 bases and J by 4 bases, with 13 bases between them.

This chain uses TRBV9 with TRBJ1-1, with D hard to call. With 3 bases removed from V and 1 base from J, the gap between germline ends came to 13 bases. CDR3 size: 15 residues. CDR1 and CDR2 from the germline V gene are SGDLS and YYNGEE. The CDR3 DNA follows: TGTGCCAGCAGCGCCGAGGGCCTCGCGAACACTGAAGCTTTCTTT. Protein: CASSAEGLANTEAFF. The full variable domain, in which reference TRBV9 and TRBJ1-1 provide the parts outside the CDR3, is DSGVTQTPKHLITATGQRVTLRCSPRSGDLSVYWYQQSLDQGLQFLIQYYNGEERAKGNILERFSAQQFPDLHSELNLSSLELGDSALYFCASSAEGLANTEAFFGQGTRLTVV.

The chain employs TRBV5-1 and TRBJ2-7; 10 nucleotides align to TRBD2. J lost 4 bases, V lost 6 bases, and 4 bases had no gene match. The germline gives CDR1 SGHRS, CDR2 YFSETQ. There are 13 residues in the CDR3. CDR3 protein: CASKRSGRYEQYF. The CDR3 region has the DNA TGCGCCAGCAAACGTAGCGGGAGGTACGAGCAGTACTTC. The whole variable domain, remainder taken from reference TRBV5-1 and TRBJ2-7, is KAGVTQTPRYLIKTRGQQVTLSCSPISGHRSVSWYQQTPGQGLQFLFEYFSETQRNKGNFPGRFSGRQFSNSRSEMNVSTLELGDSALYLCASKRSGRYEQYFGPGTRLTVT.